A single sample gave rise to the 23 T cell receptor beta chains below, sequenced in a study of OX40 agonist ivuxolimab in advanced cancers. Measured with immunoSEQ multiplex PCR; TCRdb has only the in-frame clones, and not every one. The data show 57,000 or so clones, roughly four fifths seen once. Sequenced here: CD4+ or CD8+ T cells sorted from blood, sampled in a trial of the OX40 agonist ivuxolimab. The receptors were gathered from an adult with an advanced solid tumor such as melanoma, head and neck, liver or kidney cancer.

The gene calls are TRBV7-8 and TRBJ1-6; 8 bases are a match to TRBD1. Germline-derived CDR1 and CDR2 are SGHVS and FQNEAQ. The J segment lost 10 bases and the V segment lost 6 bases, leaving 8 bases of the junction unmatched. The CDR3 spans 14 residues. This CDR3 is CASRIDRGGSPLHF. The CDR3 coding sequence is TGTGCCAGCAGAATAGACAGGGGCGGGTCACCCCTCCACTTT.

The chain joins TRBV2 to TRBJ2-7; D is ambiguous. This CDR3 region has 13 residues. CDR1 SNHLY and CDR2 FYNNEI come from the germline V gene. V lost 2 bases to trimming and J lost 4 bases, with 9 bases between them. This chain's CDR3 is CASSETDTYEQYF. Here the CDR3 DNA reads TGTGCCAGCAGTGAAACCGATACTTACGAGCAGTACTTC.

The chain's CDR3 is CASSPSPLWGETQYF. The DNA for the CDR3 is TGTGCCAGCAGCCCATCCCCTCTATGGGGGGAGACCCAGTACTTC. V usage is TRBV9 and J usage is TRBJ2-5; D is possibly TRBD1 or TRBD2 (5 bases each). The CDR3 contains 15 residues. Trimming removed 4 bases at V and 5 bases at J, with 18 bases between. In germline, CDR1 is SGDLS, CDR2 YYNGEE.

This rearrangement joins TRBV5-1 to TRBJ2-5, with D possibly TRBD2 on 6 matching bases. V gave up 6 bases and J gave up 2 bases, with 11 bases separating them. CDR3 length equals 13 residues. Germline CDR1 and CDR2: SGHRS and YFSETQ. The CDR3 DNA reads TGCGCCAGCACCCTCGGGGGACAAGAGACCCAGTACTTC. As protein: CASTLGGQETQYF. The full variable domain, with the rest looked up from reference TRBV5-1 and TRBJ2-5, is KAGVTQTPRYLIKTRGQQVTLSCSPISGHRSVSWYQQTPGQGLQFLFEYFSETQRNKGNFPGRFSGRQFSNSRSEMNVSTLELGDSALYLCASTLGGQETQYFGPGTRLLVL.

J is TRBJ1-5 and V is TRBV7-8; tentative D call: TRBD1 (5 bases). Germline V lookup: CDR1 SGHVS, CDR2 FQNEAQ. V dropped 5 bases and J dropped 7 bases, with 12 bases sitting between them. The CDR3 loop spans 13 amino acids. The CDR3 coding sequence is TGTGCCAGCAGCCCCCAAGGGGAGCAGCCCCAGCATTTT. This encodes CASSPQGEQPQHF. Using reference TRBV7-8 and TRBJ1-5 for the parts outside the CDR3, the full variable domain is GAGVSQSPRYKVAKRGQDVALRCDPISGHVSLFWYQQALGQGPEFLTYFQNEAQLDKSGLPSDRFFAERPEGSVSTLKIQRTQQEDSAVYLCASSPQGEQPQHFGDGTRLSIL.

This clone was counted between two and nine times. This rearrangement joins TRBV7-2 to TRBJ2-5; TRBD2 matches at 9 bases. Germline CDR1 SGHTA, CDR2 FQGNSA. V lost 3 bases, J lost 11 bases, and 13 bases stayed unmatched. The CDR3 loop spans 15 amino acids. The CDR3 loop reads CASSLLSLGTSTQYF. CDR3 in DNA: TGTGCCAGCAGCTTGTTGAGCCTCGGGACTAGCACGCAGTACTTC.

Of note for this clone: This same CDR3 is encoded by further DNA sequences in the sample. The chain recombines TRBV5-1 with TRBJ2-5, with 9 nucleotides matching TRBD2. The CDR3 runs to 16 residues. CDR1 SGHRS and CDR2 YFSETQ come from the germline V gene. V dropped 0 bases and J dropped 5; count of bases not matched to a gene: 8. CDR3 coding DNA: TGCGCCAGCAGCTTGGGCGACAGGGCGGGGGGGGAGACCCAGTACTTC. It yields the protein CASSLGDRAGGETQYF.

This clone has only one observation. The chain combines TRBV30 with TRBJ2-5; TRBD2 might be the D (6 bases). CDR1 GTSNPN and CDR2 SVGIG come from the germline V gene (reference sequence). This CDR3 is built from 13 residues. Between the trimmed V and J ends, which lost 0 bases and 5 bases, there was a span of 10 bases. The CDR3 here is CAWSVQEGETQYF. The CDR3 DNA follows: TGTGCCTGGAGTGTACAGGAGGGGGAGACCCAGTACTTC.

The chain recombines TRBV7-9 with TRBJ2-5; D is unresolved. CDR1 is SEHNR, CDR2 FQNEAQ, per germline (reference sequence). This CDR3 is 15 amino acids long. Trimming cost V 2 bases and J 5 bases, with 15 bases left between them. The chain's CDR3 is CASSLSLTVPETQYF. DNA of the CDR3: TGTGCCAGCAGCTTATCCCTCACAGTTCCCGAGACCCAGTACTTC.

This clone was found once. The chain carries TRBV6-5 and TRBJ1-2, with 9 bases identical to TRBD1. The CDR3 is made up of 16 amino acids. Germline V CDR1 and CDR2: MNHEY, SVGAGI. Trimming cost V 0 bases and J 5 bases; bases outside gene matches: 7. CDR3 residues: CASSYSPGQGEYGYTF. The CDR3 nucleotides are TGTGCCAGCAGTTACTCACCGGGACAGGGCGAGTATGGCTACACCTTC.

The chain joins TRBV7-9 to TRBJ2-1; the match to TRBD2 covers 9 bases. The CDR3 contains 15 residues. Germline lookup yields CDR1 SEHNR and CDR2 FQNEAQ (reference sequence). With V trimmed by 5 bases and J by 8 bases, 10 bases remained unmatched. The chain's CDR3 is CASSLRGGHGDEQFF. DNA of the CDR3: TGTGCCAGCAGCCTGCGGGGGGGCCATGGCGATGAGCAGTTCTTC.

Remarks on this clone: The junction shows a germline mismatch at one end, possibly a read error. The chain employs TRBV7-8 and TRBJ2-7; unclear D gene. This CDR3 is 11 amino acids long. CDR1 is SGHVS, CDR2 FQNEAQ, per germline. The CDR3 sequence: CASSSRAVFSF. The CDR3 DNA reads TGTGCCAGCAGCTCCCGCGCAGTGTTCTCCTTC.

The chain joins TRBV2 to TRBJ2-4, with 11 bases fitting TRBD1. In germline, CDR1 is SNHLY, CDR2 FYNNEI. The CDR3 is 14 amino acids. The junction had 9 bases not matched to a gene; V was cut back by 10 bases and J by 7 bases. In DNA form, the CDR3 reads TGTGCCACCAAGCCCGGGACAGGGGGGAACATTCAGTACTTC. Protein product: CATKPGTGGNIQYF.

On this clone: This same CDR3 is encoded by further DNA sequences in the sample. The rearrangement uses TRBV18 and TRBJ2-7; D may be TRBD1 (5 bases). The V end was cut by 6 bases, the J end by 6 bases, with 24 bases between. The germline V gene encodes CDR1 KGHSH and CDR2 LQKENI. This CDR3 region has 16 residues. As DNA, the CDR3 is TGTGCCAGCTCCCAAGGACAAGGGGCGCAGTGGTCCGAGCAGTACTTC. Protein product: CASSQGQGAQWSEQYF.

The V and J genes are TRBV7-9 and TRBJ2-5; 9 positions match TRBD1. J lost 0 bases, V lost 5 bases, and 7 bases had no gene match. The germline V gene encodes CDR1 SEHNR and CDR2 FQNEAQ (reference sequence). This CDR3 has 16 amino acids. The CDR3 here is CASSPGTGMNQETQYF. CDR3 nucleotide sequence: TGTGCCAGCAGCCCTGGGACAGGGATGAACCAAGAGACCCAGTACTTC.

The V call is TRBV25-1, the J call TRBJ2-3; 11 nucleotides line up with TRBD1. The CDR3 is 17 amino acids. CDR1 and CDR2 (germline): MGHDK, SYGVNS. Trimming at V came to 3 bases and at J to 4 bases, leaving 9 bases not matched to a gene. Here the CDR3 reads CASSEHHGQGASDTQYF. CDR3 nucleotides: TGTGCCAGCAGTGAGCACCACGGACAGGGGGCATCAGATACGCAGTATTTT.

The chain links TRBV23-1 to TRBJ2-6; D gene uncertain. TRBV23-1 is an ORF for which the function is uncertain. Trimming stripped 0 bases from V and 4 bases from J, with 13 bases between. The CDR3 is made up of 17 amino acids. CDR3 nucleotide sequence: TGCGCCAGCAGTCAATCAGGGAAAGGATCCGGGGCCAACGTCCTGACTTTC. Residues: CASSQSGKGSGANVLTF.

CDR3 residues: CAWIKGGETQYF. The CDR3 coding sequence is TGTGCCTGGATCAAGGGCGGAGAGACCCAGTACTTC. The chain combines TRBV30 with TRBJ2-5; no clear D gene. Germline loops: CDR1 GTSNPN, CDR2 SVGIG (reference sequence). This CDR3 comprises 12 residues. Trimming left V 4 bases short and J 4 bases short, with 10 bases between.

This clone has only one observation. V is TRBV7-8 and J is TRBJ2-7; 9 positions match TRBD2. The CDR3 contains 16 residues. Looked up from germline, CDR1 is SGHVS and CDR2 is FQNEAQ. V dropped 7 bases and J dropped 3; count of bases not matched to a gene: 13. The DNA for the CDR3 is TGTGCCAGCATCCCGGGGGTACTAGCGGGTAACTACGAGCAGTACTTC. Translating it yields CASIPGVLAGNYEQYF.

The V gene is TRBV6-5, the J gene TRBJ2-3; 8 bases match TRBD1. Germline V gene data show CDR1 as MNHEY and CDR2 as SVGAGI. The CDR3 has 15 residues. V lost 6 bases and J lost 0; bases outside the gene matches: 5. CDR3 residues: CASSATGASTDTQYF. CDR3 coding DNA: TGTGCCAGCAGCGCGACAGGGGCAAGCACAGATACGCAGTATTTT.

This CDR3 reads CASSPQRGYYGYTF. The CDR3 bases are TGTGCCAGCTCCCCTCAACGGGGCTACTATGGCTACACCTTC. The chain has TRBV27 and TRBJ1-2; tentatively, D is TRBD1 (5 bases). The V gene lost 8 bases and the J gene lost 3 bases, with 16 bases spanning the gap. The germline gives CDR1 MNHEY, CDR2 SMNVEV (reference sequence). This CDR3 comprises 14 residues.

CDR3 DNA sequence: TGCGCCAGCAGCCCGTCAGGGTTGGAGACCCAGTACTTC. The encoded protein is CASSPSGLETQYF. The chain uses TRBV5-1 and TRBJ2-5; D might be TRBD1 (5 bases). In germline, CDR1 is SGHRS, CDR2 YFSETQ. CDR3 length: 13 amino acids. V dropped 4 bases and J dropped 5 bases, with 12 bases sitting between them.

The gene calls are TRBV13 and TRBJ1-6; the match to TRBD1 covers 9 bases. The CDR3 loop spans 14 amino acids. Trimming removed 3 bases from V and 7 bases from J; junction bases left unmatched: 1. CDR1 and CDR2 from the germline V gene are PRHDT and FYEKMQ (reference sequence). CDR3 residues: CASSFGQGNSPLHF. The CDR3 DNA reads TGTGCCAGCAGCTTCGGACAGGGGAATTCACCCCTCCACTTT. Full variable domain (rest looked up from reference TRBV13 and TRBJ1-6): AAGVIQSPRHLIKEKRETATLKCYPIPRHDTVYWYQQGPGQDPQFLISFYEKMQSDKGSIPDRFSAQQFSDYHSELNMSSLELGDSALYFCASSFGQGNSPLHFGNGTRLTVT.